Below, 14 T cell receptor beta chains from the same sample are listed, as sequenced in a study of blood T cells in healthy people across ages (dated by TCRdb to the mid-2010s). Library prep was done by 5' RACE. The data were produced on an Illumina HiSeq 2500. The second PCR ran for roughly 7 to 12 cycles and used a J-beta primer mix along with a sample-barcoded 5' primer. TCRdb itself trimmed the public reads at Q25 with fastp, ran MiXCR and retained productive beta chains. Each CDR3 protein gets just one entry, which takes the most common genes and DNA from the rows behind it. The sample yields around 1.7 million distinct CDR3 sequences; approximately 30% were counted once. The ten largest clonotypes hold more than 6% of the sample. The sequenced sample was blood. The receptor source for this set is a woman in her twenties or thirties in good health.

The J gene is TRBJ2-5, the V gene TRBV2, with TRBD2 identical over 9 bases. The germline V gene encodes CDR1 SNHLY and CDR2 FYNNEI. The CDR3 totals 14 residues. V was pared by 8 bases and J by 2 bases, with 6 bases of the junction left unmatched. CDR3 DNA sequence: TGTGCCAGCGGTGTGCTAGCGGGGCAAGAGACCCAGTACTTC. This sequence encodes CASGVLAGQETQYF.

This chain uses TRBV7-9 with TRBJ2-7, with D perhaps TRBD1 or TRBD2 (5 bases each). Germline V lookup: CDR1 SEHNR, CDR2 FQNEAQ (reference sequence). The CDR3 consists of 14 residues. Between the trimmed V and J ends, which lost 0 bases and 5 bases, there was a span of 11 bases. CDR3: CASSLAALGDEQYF. The CDR3 nucleotides read TGTGCCAGCAGCTTAGCGGCCTTGGGGGACGAGCAGTACTTC. The whole variable domain, remainder taken from reference TRBV7-9 and TRBJ2-7, is DTGVSQNPRHKITKRGQNVTFRCDPISEHNRLYWYRQTLGQGPEFLTYFQNEAQLEKSRLLSDRFSAERPKGSFSTLEIQRTEQGDSAMYLCASSLAALGDEQYFGPGTRLTVT.

The table lists this clonotype with many counts. V usage is TRBV14 and J usage is TRBJ2-1; D not certain. This CDR3 is built from 12 residues. The germline CDR1 and CDR2 sequences are SGHDN and FVKESK. Trimming stripped 2 bases from V and 8 bases from J, with 7 bases between. The CDR3 is CASSQSIYEQFF. CDR3 nucleotide sequence: TGTGCCAGCAGCCAATCAATCTATGAGCAGTTCTTC.

The rearrangement links TRBV5-6 to TRBJ2-5; D possibly corresponds to TRBD1 (5 bases). The DNA end lines up better with TRBJ2-3; the J call may be wrong. The CDR3 runs to 12 residues. Looked up from germline, CDR1 is SGHDT and CDR2 is YYEEEE. The CDR3 DNA sequence: TGTGCCAGCAGCCCAGGGCCCGGTACGCAGTATTTT. Translated: CASSPGPGTQYF.

V and J are TRBV15 and TRBJ1-3; D possibly corresponds to TRBD1 (6 bases). Trimming left V 1 base short and J 0 bases short, with 13 bases between. CDR3 length: 17 residues. Germline V gene lookup returns CDR1 LNHNV and CDR2 YYDKDF (reference sequence). The CDR3 nucleotides read TGTGCCACCAGCAGAGTAAGGACAGACAACTCTGGAAACACCATATATTTT. As protein: CATSRVRTDNSGNTIYF.

The rearrangement joins TRBV6-6 to TRBJ2-7, with 9 nucleotides matching TRBD1. Per germline, CDR1 MNHNY and CDR2 SVGAGI (reference sequence). V shed 4 bases and J 7 bases; nucleotides not matched to a gene: 14. This CDR3 has 16 amino acids. The CDR3 region is CASSLGTGTREDEQYF. Here the CDR3 DNA reads TGTGCCAGCAGTTTAGGGACAGGGACGAGGGAGGATGAGCAGTACTTC.

This chain joins TRBV20-1 and TRBJ2-3, with 8 nucleotides matching TRBD2. From germline, CDR1 is DFQATT and CDR2 SNEGSKA (reference sequence). The CDR3 contains 15 residues. V shed 4 bases, J shed 5 bases, and the junction held 11 bases outside the gene matches. CDR3 sequence reads: CSAKSRGGSKDTQYF. Here the CDR3 DNA reads TGCAGTGCTAAATCCCGGGGGGGCTCAAAAGATACGCAGTATTTT.

The chain employs TRBV10-3 and TRBJ1-2, with D perhaps TRBD1 (5 bases). This CDR3 has 14 amino acids. CDR1 is ENHRY and CDR2 is SYGVKD in the germline V gene. The V end was cut by 3 bases, the J end by 4 bases, with 12 bases between. The CDR3 reads CAISEQVGGYGYTF. In nucleotides, the CDR3 is TGTGCCATCAGTGAACAGGTCGGAGGCTATGGCTACACCTTC.

This clonotype occurred a few times. This chain links TRBV7-2 with TRBJ2-3, with TRBD2 matching 10 bases. Per the germline V gene, CDR1 is SGHTA and CDR2 is FQGNSA. The CDR3 sequence is 15 residues long. V lost 1 base and J lost 6; bases outside the gene matches: 4. The CDR3 loop is CASSLDLAGADTQYF. The CDR3 DNA is TGTGCCAGCAGCTTAGACCTAGCGGGAGCCGATACGCAGTATTTT.

Ten or more counts support this clonotype. For the CDR3, the DNA is TGCAGCGTTGAGGGCAGGGGGAATAGCTACGAGCAGTACTTC. Its translation: CSVEGRGNSYEQYF. The rearrangement links TRBV29-1 to TRBJ2-7; 7 bases map to TRBD1. The V and J ends lost 3 bases and 3 bases, in that order; junction bases with no gene match: 8. The CDR3 has 14 amino acids. Germline CDR1 reads SQVTM; CDR2 reads ANQGSEA.

This clonotype was picked up a small number of times. The genes are TRBV5-5 and TRBJ2-2; perhaps D is TRBD1 or TRBD2 (6 bases each). The CDR3 totals 15 residues. V was clipped by 0 bases and J by 5 bases, with 11 bases between them. Germline V gene data show CDR1 as SGHKS and CDR2 as YYEKEE (reference sequence). The DNA for the CDR3 is TGTGCCAGCAGCTTGGAGGGGGAGGAAACCGGGGAGCTGTTTTTT. As protein: CASSLEGEETGELFF.

This clonotype was seen only a few times. This chain uses TRBV18 with TRBJ1-1; 7 bases match TRBD1. The trim removed 1 base at V and 5 bases at J, leaving 7 bases unmatched. Germline V gene sequence: CDR1 KGHSH, CDR2 LQKENI. This CDR3 has 15 amino acids. This CDR3 is CASSPLSRGETEAFF. The CDR3 nucleotides read TGTGCCAGCTCACCACTCAGCAGGGGGGAAACTGAAGCTTTCTTT.

This clonotype was seen more than once but under ten times. The rearrangement joins TRBV5-1 to TRBJ2-3; D remains unclear. CDR3 length equals 15 residues. V lost 1 base and J lost 0, with 9 bases in between. The germline V gene has CDR1 SGHRS and CDR2 YFSETQ. As DNA, the CDR3 is TGCGCCAGCAGCTTGTCGGCGGCGAGCACAGATACGCAGTATTTT. Translating gives CASSLSAASTDTQYF.

This clonotype was recorded at least ten times. This sequence joins TRBV27 and TRBJ2-3; 11 bases agree with TRBD2. After removal of 5 bases from V and 2 bases from J, the junction contained 6 bases not matched to a gene. The germline CDR1 and CDR2 sequences are MNHEY and SMNVEV (reference sequence). There are 16 residues in the CDR3. The CDR3 DNA follows: TGTGCCAGCAGTGCAACTAGCGGGAGTAACACAGATACGCAGTATTTT. Translating it yields CASSATSGSNTDTQYF.